This T cell receptor beta chain stems from a study of shared T cell receptors in the human thymus. Germline V CDR1 and CDR2: SEHNR, FQNEAQ (reference sequence). V shed 5 bases, J shed 5 bases, and the junction held 12 bases outside the gene matches. The CDR3 extends over 16 amino acids. The data were produced by immunoSEQ multiplex PCR, yet TCRdb's version contains in-frame clones alone and is incomplete. This table has 500,000 to 850,000 clones, 80% to 90% appearing once. This clone was seen only once. The sample also formed part of further work on human thymus T cells.

The chain recombines TRBV7-9 with TRBJ2-7; 10 bases fit TRBD1. This TCR derives from a boy younger than two with a congenital heart defect. The sequencing input was thymocytes. The CDR3 DNA reads as TGTGCCAGCAGCCCCCGTAGAGGGACAGGGGTCCACGAGCAGTACTTC. Encoded protein: CASSPRRGTGVHEQYF.